The present T cell receptor beta chain was sequenced within a study of identical twins. Findings of the study overall: The more abundant beta clonotypes in cord blood had fewer insertions, and memory repertoires did not show this.

TCRdb re-called the 5' RACE reads through MiXCR, storing one row per CDR3 protein. The sample carries about 920,000 distinct CDR3 sequences, more than 9% recorded once. This clonotype was observed a handful of times. What it binds is unknown. Trimming took 9 bases from V and 2 from J, leaving 12 bases between them. This CDR3 contains 13 residues. The sample also formed part of further work on yellow fever vaccine responses in identical twins.

V usage is TRBV12-3 or TRBV12-4 and J usage is TRBJ2-3; D perhaps matches TRBD1 (5 bases). What was sequenced was PBMCs. The clonotype originates from a woman aged 18 to 35 in good health. This chain's CDR3 is CARDMWDTDTQYF. CDR3 coding DNA: TGTGCCAGGGACATGTGGGACACAGATACGCAGTATTTT.